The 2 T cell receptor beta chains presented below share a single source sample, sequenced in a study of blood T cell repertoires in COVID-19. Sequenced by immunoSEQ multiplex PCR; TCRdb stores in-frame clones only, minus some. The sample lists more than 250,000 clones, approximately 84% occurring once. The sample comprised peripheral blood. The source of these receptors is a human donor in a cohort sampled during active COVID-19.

The CDR3 spells CATGGLAGDNEQFF. CDR3 bases: TGTGCCACAGGCGGGCTAGCGGGGGACAATGAGCAGTTCTTC. The V gene is TRBV6-6, the J gene TRBJ2-1; 10 bases agree with TRBD2. V trimming: 10 bases; J trimming: 5 bases; junction bases outside the gene matches: 8. This CDR3 region has 14 residues. Germline-derived CDR1 and CDR2 are MNHNY and SVGAGI (reference sequence).

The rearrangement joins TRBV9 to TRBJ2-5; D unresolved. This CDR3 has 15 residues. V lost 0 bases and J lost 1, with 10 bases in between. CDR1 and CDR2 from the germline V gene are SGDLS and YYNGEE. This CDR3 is CASSVEESGQETQYF. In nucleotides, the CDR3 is TGTGCCAGCAGCGTAGAGGAATCGGGCCAAGAGACCCAGTACTTC.